The 23 T cell receptor beta chains given below trace back to one sample, sequenced in a study of CD8+CD57+ T cells in acquired aplastic anemia. Genomic DNA, the template, was used for profiling of the TCR beta VDJ and CDR3. In TCRdb, the reads were re-called with MiXCR into one record per CDR3 protein. The sample carries 75,000 to 90,000 distinct CDR3 sequences, over 35% recorded once. What was sequenced was sorted CD4+, CD8+, or CD8+CD57+ T cells (not recorded which) from PBMCs. The receptors derive from a human donor in good health, serving as a control.

The gene calls are TRBV27 and TRBJ1-2; 7 bases align to TRBD1. Germline loops: CDR1 MNHEY, CDR2 SMNVEV (reference sequence). The CDR3 has 14 amino acids. V dropped 0 bases and J dropped 8; count of bases not matched to a gene: 6. The CDR3 loop reads CASSLSKTGLGYTF. The CDR3 DNA reads TGTGCCAGCAGTTTATCGAAGACAGGGCTGGGCTACACCTTC.

This chain uses TRBV11-2 with TRBJ2-1; D remains ambiguous. Germline CDR1 reads SGHAT; CDR2 reads FQNNGV. V was cut by 3 bases and J by 8 bases, with 14 bases left in between. The CDR3 loop spans 14 amino acids. The CDR3 protein is CASSFGSPPHEQFF. CDR3 bases: TGTGCCAGCAGCTTTGGCTCGCCCCCCCATGAGCAGTTCTTC.

About this clonotype itself: This may stem from a read error, because a much larger clone lies one nucleotide away. The V call is TRBV11-1, the J call TRBJ1-1, with D perhaps TRBD1 (5 bases). V lost 1 base to trimming and J lost 1 base, with 10 bases between them. The V gene's germline CDR1 is SGHAT and CDR2 FQDESV (reference sequence). The CDR3 extends over 15 amino acids. For the CDR3, the DNA is TGTGCCAGCAGCTTAGTAAACGGGGGGAACACTGAAGCTTTCTTT. This gives the protein CASSLVNGGNTEAFF.

This CDR3 is CASSGGSRQPQHF. In DNA form, the CDR3 reads TGTGCCAGCAGTGGGGGCAGCAGACAGCCCCAGCATTTT. The rearrangement uses TRBV2 and TRBJ1-5; possibly TRBD1 for D (5 bases). CDR3 length equals 13 residues. The germline V and J ends were trimmed by 4 bases and 7 bases, with 11 bases remaining between them. Germline V gene data show CDR1 as SNHLY and CDR2 as FYNNEI.

CDR3 region: CSVRQGGTDTQYF. In DNA, the CDR3 is TGCAGCGTGAGACAGGGGGGCACAGATACGCAGTATTTT. The chain links TRBV29-1 to TRBJ2-3, with 9 bases that match TRBD1. The V and J ends lost 6 bases and 1 base, in that order; junction bases with no gene match: 2. Germline lookup yields CDR1 SQVTM and CDR2 ANQGSEA. The CDR3 has 13 amino acids.

This clonotype showed up many times. The gene calls are TRBV20-1 and TRBJ1-5; D is ambiguous. CDR3 length equals 14 residues. Trimming pared 0 bases from V and 5 bases from J, leaving 11 bases between. Germline V gives CDR1 DFQATT, CDR2 SNEGSKA (reference sequence). The chain's CDR3 is CSARDRGDYQPQHF. The CDR3, as DNA: TGCAGTGCTAGAGATCGCGGGGATTATCAGCCCCAGCATTTT.

This clonotype was picked up a small number of times. The chain links TRBV29-1 to TRBJ2-5; no clear D gene. This CDR3 is 9 amino acids long. Germline V gives CDR1 SQVTM, CDR2 ANQGSEA. Trimming removed 8 bases at V and 5 bases at J, with 6 bases between. DNA of the CDR3: TGCAGCTTGGCCGAGACCCAGTACTTC. Amino acid sequence: CSLAETQYF.

This clonotype has a count of ten or more. The rearrangement uses TRBV29-1 and TRBJ2-1, with 10 bases fitting TRBD2. The trim removed 4 bases at V and 9 bases at J, leaving 9 bases unmatched. This CDR3 region has 14 residues. Per germline, CDR1 SQVTM and CDR2 ANQGSEA. CDR3 nucleotides: TGCAGCGTTGCGGGAAGCGGGAGGGAGGGTGAGCAGTTCTTC. Amino acid sequence: CSVAGSGREGEQFF.

The V call is TRBV29-1, the J call TRBJ1-1; D is uncertain. Per germline, CDR1 SQVTM and CDR2 ANQGSEA. Trimming removed 7 bases at V and 4 bases at J, with 7 bases between. CDR3 length: 10 amino acids. The CDR3 DNA sequence: TGCAGCGCCCTGCGCACTGAAGCTTTCTTT. It encodes CSALRTEAFF. Combining the CDR3 with reference TRBV29-1 and TRBJ1-1 gives the whole variable domain SAVISQKPSRDICQRGTSLTIQCQVDSQVTMMFWYRQQPGQSLTLIATANQGSEATYESGFVIDKFPISRPNLTFSTLTVSNMSPEDSSIYLCSALRTEAFFGQGTRLTVV.

V is TRBV7-2 and J is TRBJ1-3, with 9 nucleotides matching TRBD1. The V gene's germline CDR1 is SGHTA and CDR2 FQGNSA. Losses at the gene ends were 10 bases for V and 2 bases for J; bases not matched to a gene: 3. This CDR3 region has 13 residues. CDR3 amino acids: CATTGGPGNTIYF. In DNA, the CDR3 is TGTGCCACCACAGGGGGCCCTGGAAACACCATATATTTT. The full variable domain, rest sourced from reference TRBV7-2 and TRBJ1-3, is GAGVSQSPSNKVTEKGKDVELRCDPISGHTALYWYRQSLGQGLEFLIYFQGNSAPDKSGLPSDRFSAERTGGSVSTLTIQRTQQEDSAVYLCATTGGPGNTIYFGEGSWLTVV.

This chain connects TRBV2 to TRBJ2-5; D gene unclear. The CDR3 has 14 amino acids. V was cut by 7 bases and J by 3 bases, with 15 bases left in between. Germline V gene sequence: CDR1 SNHLY, CDR2 FYNNEI. The CDR3 nucleotides are TGTGCCAGCACCCTCCTAGGTGTAAAAGAGACCCAGTACTTC. Translation: CASTLLGVKETQYF.

At least ten counts were recorded for this clonotype. The chain is built from TRBV2 and TRBJ1-1; 7 bases map to TRBD1. This CDR3 comprises 15 residues. The trim removed 4 bases at V and 0 bases at J, leaving 5 bases unmatched. Germline CDR1 SNHLY, CDR2 FYNNEI. CDR3 bases: TGTGCCAGCAGTGCCGTACAGGGGTTGAACACTGAAGCTTTCTTT. This gives the protein CASSAVQGLNTEAFF.

The rearrangement links TRBV9 to TRBJ1-6; TRBD1 might be the D (6 bases). Germline CDR1 reads SGDLS; CDR2 reads YYNGEE. Trimming took 3 bases from V and 9 from J, leaving 16 bases between them. The CDR3 runs to 15 residues. The CDR3 loop is CASSAEQGRSSPLHF. The CDR3 region has the DNA TGTGCCAGCAGCGCGGAACAGGGAAGAAGTTCACCCCTCCACTTT.

This chain connects TRBV5-1 to TRBJ2-7; D gene uncertain. CDR1 and CDR2 (germline): SGHRS, YFSETQ. Trimming took off 2 bases at V and 3 bases at J, with 6 bases between the two ends. The CDR3 sequence is 12 residues long. The CDR3: CASSFGDYEQYF. CDR3 DNA: TGCGCCAGCAGCTTCGGCGACTACGAGCAGTACTTC.

Remarks on this clonotype: A much larger clone differs from this one at a single base, so this may be a read error. The rearrangement uses TRBV10-3 and TRBJ2-1, with 8 bases aligning to TRBD2. CDR1 ENHRY and CDR2 SYGVKD come from the germline V gene. CDR3 length: 14 amino acids. CDR3 sequence (DNA): TGTGCCACCGGGGGGGCCGACTCCTACAATGAGCGGTTCTTC. This gives the protein CATGGADSYNERFF.

CDR3 region: CATSRDWANSPLHF. CDR3 DNA sequence: TGTGCCACCAGCAGAGATTGGGCTAACTCACCCCTCCACTTT. The V gene is TRBV15, the J gene TRBJ1-6; no definite D call. Germline V gene sequence: CDR1 LNHNV, CDR2 YYDKDF (reference sequence). The CDR3 loop spans 14 amino acids. Trimming shortened V by 0 bases and J by 10 bases, and 10 bases separated the two germline ends.

In its sample, this clonotype was seen many times. The chain has TRBV11-2 and TRBJ2-7, with 9 positions matching TRBD2. CDR1 is SGHAT and CDR2 is FQNNGV in the germline V gene. The J segment lost 4 bases and the V segment lost 0 bases, leaving 4 bases of the junction unmatched. The CDR3 extends over 15 amino acids. The CDR3 nucleotides are TGTGCCAGCAGCTTAGATAGCGGGAGTACGTACGAGCAGTACTTC. Its protein is CASSLDSGSTYEQYF.

The CDR3 loop reads CASSPTGLEQYF. The CDR3 DNA reads as TGTGCCAGCAGCCCCACAGGGCTCGAGCAGTACTTC. This chain connects TRBV7-9 to TRBJ2-7, with TRBD1 as a possible D gene (6 bases). V shed 5 bases and J shed 6 bases, with 11 bases lying between them. This CDR3 has 12 amino acids. CDR1 and CDR2 from the germline V gene are SEHNR and FQNEAQ (reference sequence).

This sequence joins TRBV10-3 and TRBJ2-5; maybe TRBD1 (6 bases). This CDR3 is 14 amino acids long. The V and J ends lost 3 bases and 9 bases respectively, with 17 bases between them. CDR1 ENHRY and CDR2 SYGVKD come from the germline V gene. The CDR3 DNA sequence: TGTGCCATCAGTGACCAGGGGCAAGTCGAGCCCCAGTACTTC. Its translation is CAISDQGQVEPQYF.

This chain uses TRBV27 with TRBJ1-1; D unresolved. Per the germline V gene, CDR1 is MNHEY and CDR2 is SMNVEV (reference sequence). V lost 6 bases and J 5 bases, leaving 16 bases between the germline ends. This CDR3 is built from 14 residues. The CDR3: CASRPLVEGTEAFF. The CDR3 coding sequence is TGTGCCAGCAGACCTCTAGTGGAGGGAACTGAAGCTTTCTTT.

V and J are TRBV25-1 and TRBJ2-7; D is unclear. The CDR3 loop spans 15 amino acids. From germline, CDR1 is MGHDK and CDR2 SYGVNS. V lost 8 bases and J 6 bases, leaving 23 bases between the germline ends. The CDR3 loop reads CASRNAQDELLEQYF. Here the CDR3 DNA reads TGTGCCAGCCGAAACGCCCAGGACGAGCTGCTCGAGCAGTACTTC.

This chain joins TRBV7-9 and TRBJ2-7; 9 positions match TRBD1. V shed 2 bases, J shed 5 bases, and the junction held 4 bases outside the gene matches. CDR3 length: 14 amino acids. Germline V CDR1 and CDR2: SEHNR, FQNEAQ (reference sequence). The CDR3, as DNA: TGTGCCAGCAGCTTATTTACAGGGGGCCACGAGCAGTACTTC. Protein: CASSLFTGGHEQYF.

This clonotype has at least ten counts. V and J are TRBV6-5 and TRBJ2-7; D is perhaps TRBD2 (5 bases). The CDR3 sequence is 12 residues long. Germline V CDR1 and CDR2: MNHEY, SVGAGI. Between the trimmed V and J ends, which lost 10 bases and 5 bases, there was a span of 15 bases. The CDR3 here is CATTRGGHEQYF. CDR3 DNA sequence: TGTGCCACAACCCGGGGTGGACACGAGCAGTACTTC.